The source of this T cell receptor beta chain is a study of shared clonotypes between healthy human individuals. Sequencing used immunoSEQ multiplex PCR; TCRdb keeps in-frame clones, though not all of them. The profile covers some 2,000,000 clones, with about 94% appearing a single time and approximately 0.13% taken by the ten largest. Trimming removed 2 bases at V and 5 bases at J, with 10 bases between. Germline CDR1 is PRHDT and CDR2 is FYEKMQ (reference sequence). The CDR3 length is 13 residues. In regard to this clone: Its antigen is not identified.

General study points: Sharing of clonotypes among donors was expected to vary with sequencing depth. A handful of donors held about 5% of naive CD4 clonotypes in common.

The TCR was taken from a young man in good health. The source material was naive CD4+ T cells sorted from blood. Subset of the sample: CD45RA+ positively selected. The V gene is TRBV13, the J gene TRBJ2-7; D is possibly TRBD1 (6 bases). The CDR3 is CASSLSPGDEQYF. In DNA, the CDR3 is TGTGCCAGCAGCTTATCCCCAGGGGACGAGCAGTACTTC.